The 21 T cell receptor beta chains reported below all come from one sample, sequenced in a study of blood T cell repertoires in COVID-19 (dated by TCRdb to between 2020 and 2021). The library was built by means of the immunoSEQ multiplex PCR assay. TCRdb took this table from immuneACCESS and kept in-frame rearrangements with V and J called. Such tables lack part of the clones; where checked against another copy, unresolved V genes explain under half of the gap, and the rest is unexplained. The sample table lists some 230,000 clones, around 82% of them with a count of one. 2% to 2.5% of the sample goes to the ten largest clones. The specimen sequenced was peripheral blood. The receptors shown here come from a woman aged 60-70 years with acute or convalescent COVID-19.

This clone showed up just once. CDR3 residues: CASSRGRGAATEQFF. CDR3 nucleotides: TGTGCCAGCAGCCGGGGGCGGGGGGCCGCAACTGAGCAGTTCTTC. The J gene is TRBJ2-1, the V gene TRBV3-1 (or the pseudogene TRBV3-2); 8 positions agree with TRBD2. CDR1 LGHDT and CDR2 YNNKEL come from the germline V gene (reference sequence). This CDR3 is built from 15 residues. V lost 4 bases to trimming and J lost 9 bases; unmatched junction nucleotides: 11.

In this sample, this clone turned up a few times. The rearrangement uses TRBV19 and TRBJ1-3; 7 bases align to TRBD1. Trimming removed 6 bases from V and 4 bases from J; junction bases left unmatched: 6. Germline assignment: CDR1 LNHDA and CDR2 SQIVND (reference sequence). The CDR3 has 14 residues. Here the CDR3 DNA reads TGTGCCAGTAGCCCAGGGGGTCCCGGAAACACCATATATTTT. Protein product: CASSPGGPGNTIYF.

The sample holds a few counts of this clone. This sequence joins TRBV19 and TRBJ1-6; TRBD1 aligns across 8 bases. Germline trimming cut 10 bases from V and 10 bases from J; bases unmatched to any gene: 9. This CDR3 has 13 residues. Germline V gene sequence: CDR1 LNHDA, CDR2 SQIVND (reference sequence). CDR3 DNA: TGTGCCACCCAGGGGACAGGAAAATCACCCCTCCACTTT. It yields the protein CATQGTGKSPLHF.

This chain connects TRBV30 to TRBJ2-7; TRBD2 might be the D (5 bases). The V gene lost 0 bases and the J gene lost 3 bases, with 6 bases spanning the gap. CDR3 size: 12 residues. CDR1 and CDR2 from the germline V gene are GTSNPN and SVGIG (reference sequence). The CDR3 spells CAWSVRGYEQYF. DNA of the CDR3: TGTGCCTGGAGTGTACGGGGCTACGAGCAGTACTTC.

The chain joins TRBV6-4 to TRBJ1-1; D might be TRBD1 (6 bases). Germline CDR1 and CDR2: MRHNA and SNTAGT. The CDR3 is 13 amino acids. The V and J ends lost 5 bases and 1 base respectively, with 8 bases between them. The CDR3 sequence: CASSYRANTEAFF. As DNA, the CDR3 is TGTGCCAGCAGTTACAGGGCGAACACTGAAGCTTTCTTT.

In nucleotides, the CDR3 is TGCGCCAGCAGCTTGCTCCCAACCGGACAGGGGGCAACTGGAAACACCATATATTTT. It encodes CASSLLPTGQGATGNTIYF. The rearrangement joins TRBV5-1 to TRBJ1-3; TRBD1 agrees at 11 bases. The V gene end was trimmed by 1 base and the J gene end by 2 bases; junction bases not matched to a gene: 11. The germline CDR1 and CDR2 sequences are SGHRS and YFSETQ. CDR3 length: 19 residues.

The chain joins TRBV7-9 to TRBJ1-1, with 7 bases that match TRBD1. The V gene end was trimmed by 1 base and the J gene end by 2 bases; junction bases not matched to a gene: 10. The V gene's germline CDR1 is SEHNR and CDR2 FQNEAQ (reference sequence). CDR3 length: 17 amino acids. The CDR3 bases are TGTGCCAGCAGCTTAGAGCCCGGAAGGGGGCAAAACACTGAAGCTTTCTTT. Translated: CASSLEPGRGQNTEAFF. The full variable domain, rest sourced from reference TRBV7-9 and TRBJ1-1, is DTGVSQNPRHKITKRGQNVTFRCDPISEHNRLYWYRQTLGQGPEFLTYFQNEAQLEKSRLLSDRFSAERPKGSFSTLEIQRTEQGDSAMYLCASSLEPGRGQNTEAFFGQGTRLTVV.

This chain joins TRBV3-1 (or the pseudogene TRBV3-2) and TRBJ1-2; 7 bases agree with TRBD1. Germline V gene lookup returns CDR1 LGHDT and CDR2 YNNKEL (reference sequence). V gave up 6 bases and J gave up 7 bases; unmatched junction bases: 2. The CDR3 spans 11 residues. CDR3 DNA sequence: TGTGCCAGCAGACAGGGGTCTGGCTACACCTTC. Its translation: CASRQGSGYTF.

The J gene is TRBJ1-2, the V gene TRBV5-1; D remains ambiguous. Trimming pared 0 bases from V and 0 bases from J, leaving 6 bases between. The germline CDR1 and CDR2 sequences are SGHRS and YFSETQ. The CDR3 consists of 14 residues. The CDR3 DNA is TGCGCCAGCAGCTTGGGTAAAACTAACTATGGCTACACCTTC. Protein: CASSLGKTNYGYTF.

This chain connects TRBV4-3 to TRBJ1-2, with 8 bases fitting TRBD1. The CDR3 runs 18 residues. Germline values: CDR1 LGHNA, CDR2 YSLEER. The ends lost 0 bases at V and 3 bases at J; junction bases unmatched: 12. CDR3 in amino acids: CASSQDHGDRGNDYGYTF. The CDR3 DNA reads TGCGCCAGCAGCCAAGATCATGGTGACAGGGGTAATGACTATGGCTACACCTTC.

The chain uses TRBV9 and TRBJ1-6; D unclear. V was trimmed by 0 bases and J by 8 bases, leaving 9 bases between them. Per germline, CDR1 SGDLS and CDR2 YYNGEE. This CDR3 region has 14 residues. The CDR3 spells CASSVGPQDSPLHF. For the CDR3, the DNA is TGTGCCAGCAGCGTAGGCCCCCAGGATTCACCCCTCCACTTT.

This rearrangement joins TRBV7-2 to TRBJ1-6; D unresolved. Germline V gene lookup returns CDR1 SGHTA and CDR2 FQGNSA. The length of the CDR3 is 14 residues. Trimming took off 4 bases at V and 12 bases at J, with 16 bases between the two ends. The CDR3 sequence is CASSSDAEGGPLHF. The CDR3, as DNA: TGTGCCAGCAGCTCTGATGCTGAGGGAGGACCCCTCCACTTT.

The chain couples TRBV7-6 to TRBJ1-2, with a weak D call TRBD1 (6 bases). The CDR3 extends over 15 amino acids. CDR1 and CDR2 from the germline V gene are SGHVS and FNYEAQ. Trimming removed 4 bases at V and 8 bases at J, with 20 bases between. The CDR3 loop reads CASSSIPGDIEGYTF. For the CDR3, the DNA is TGTGCCAGCAGCTCCATACCTGGGGACATTGAGGGCTACACCTTC. Full variable domain (outside the CDR3, taken from reference TRBV7-6 and TRBJ1-2): GAGVSQSPRYKVTKRGQDVALRCDPISGHVSLYWYRQALGQGPEFLTYFNYEAQQDKSGLPNDRFSAERPEGSISTLTIQRTEQRDSAMYRCASSSIPGDIEGYTFGSGTRLTVV.

This clone was detected once. The gene calls are TRBV27 and TRBJ2-7; D may be TRBD2 (5 bases). Trimming removed 5 bases from V and 2 bases from J, with 16 bases in between. Per the germline V gene, CDR1 is MNHEY and CDR2 is SMNVEV (reference sequence). CDR3 length equals 15 residues. The CDR3 loop reads CASSALGKLTYEQYF. CDR3 bases: TGTGCCAGCAGTGCACTCGGGAAACTCACCTACGAGCAGTACTTC.

The chain combines TRBV6-2 or TRBV6-3 with TRBJ2-7; the D gene is possibly TRBD1 (6 bases). CDR3 length equals 13 residues. V was clipped by 0 bases and J by 4 bases, with 7 bases between them. CDR1 and CDR2 (germline): MNHEY, SVGEGT. CDR3 nucleotide sequence: TGTGCCAGCAGTTACTCAACAGGGTACGAGCAGTACTTC. It codes for CASSYSTGYEQYF.

J is TRBJ2-1 and V is TRBV7-9; 9 bases are shared with TRBD2. V lost 7 bases to trimming and J lost 6 bases; unmatched junction nucleotides: 7. This CDR3 region has 14 residues. CDR1 and CDR2 (germline): SEHNR, FQNEAQ (reference sequence). The CDR3 nucleotides are TGTGCCAGCACAGCGGGGGGCCCGGGCAATGAGCAGTTCTTC. It encodes CASTAGGPGNEQFF.

This clone was recorded a few times. The chain uses TRBV2 and TRBJ1-2, with D perhaps TRBD1 (6 bases). The CDR3 runs 14 residues. Trimming pared 2 bases from V and 7 bases from J, leaving 14 bases between. Germline V gene data show CDR1 as SNHLY and CDR2 as FYNNEI. The CDR3 region is CASSEIRGASGYTF. CDR3 coding DNA: TGTGCCAGCAGTGAAATCCGGGGGGCCAGTGGCTACACCTTC. Together with reference TRBV2 and TRBJ1-2, the CDR3 gives the full variable domain: EPEVTQTPSHQVTQMGQEVILRCVPISNHLYFYWYRQILGQKVEFLVSFYNNEISEKSEIFDDQFSVERPDGSNFTLKIRSTKLEDSAMYFCASSEIRGASGYTFGSGTRLTVV.

The chain recombines TRBV7-9 with TRBJ2-6, with unresolved D. The CDR3 has 16 amino acids. V shed 8 bases and J shed 2 bases, with 16 bases lying between them. Germline V lookup: CDR1 SEHNR, CDR2 FQNEAQ (reference sequence). The CDR3 is CASYLSPQAGANVLTF. The DNA for the CDR3 is TGTGCCAGCTATCTTAGTCCTCAGGCTGGGGCCAACGTCCTGACTTTC.

The V gene is TRBV5-6, the J gene TRBJ1-1; 11 bases match TRBD1. With 3 bases clipped from V and 0 bases from J, the junction kept 7 bases outside the gene matches. Germline V lookup: CDR1 SGHDT, CDR2 YYEEEE. The CDR3 length is 17 residues. This chain's CDR3 is CASSWTGGGIMNTEAFF. The CDR3, as DNA: TGTGCCAGCAGCTGGACAGGGGGCGGAATTATGAACACTGAAGCTTTCTTT.

V is TRBV4-1 and J is TRBJ1-1, with 9 bases identical to TRBD1. Germline lookup yields CDR1 MGHRA and CDR2 YSYEKL. This CDR3 spans 14 amino acids. Trimming removed 3 bases from V and 1 base from J; junction bases left unmatched: 0. The CDR3 coding sequence is TGCGCCAGCAGCCAGGGACAGGGGAACACTGAAGCTTTCTTT. This codes for CASSQGQGNTEAFF.

This chain links TRBV7-2 with TRBJ2-3, with a possible D match to TRBD2 (7 bases). CDR3 length equals 15 residues. The V end was cut by 1 base, the J end by 5 bases, with 13 bases between. Germline CDR1 and CDR2: SGHTA and FQGNSA. The CDR3 protein is CASSLVGGRGDTQYF. The CDR3 DNA reads TGTGCCAGCAGCTTAGTCGGGGGGCGGGGAGATACGCAGTATTTT.